One sample yielded the 23 T cell receptor beta chains listed below, sequenced in a study of T cells in Graves' hyperthyroidism and ophthalmopathy. Amplification yielded TCR beta CDR3 regions, with RNA transcripts as the source. First-round RT-PCR targeting the TCR CDR3 was performed with the HTBI primer set. MiXCR, run by TCRdb on the multiplex PCR reads, gives a single entry per CDR3 protein. The top ten hold roughly a sixth of the sample, which has 550,000 to 800,000 distinct CDR3 sequences, around 15% seen once. Input material: blood. Receptors were obtained from a man aged 50-59 years with Graves' hyperthyroidism.

The rearrangement uses TRBV4-3 and TRBJ2-7; the D is unclear. Deletions cut 0 bases from V and 2 bases from J, with 11 bases between. The CDR3 is 15 residues long. The V gene's germline CDR1 is LGHNA and CDR2 YSLEER. DNA for the CDR3: TGCGCCAGCAGCCAAGATCTCCAGAGCCCCTACGAGCAGTACTTC. This gives the protein CASSQDLQSPYEQYF.

This clonotype was seen ten or more times. The chain links TRBV11-2 to TRBJ1-5; D might be TRBD1 (5 bases). CDR3 size: 15 residues. V gave up 6 bases and J gave up 6 bases, with 18 bases separating them. Germline loops: CDR1 SGHAT, CDR2 FQNNGV. The DNA for the CDR3 is TGTGCCAGCAGTTTCAACATGGGACTTAGTCAGCCCCAGCATTTT. Translating it yields CASSFNMGLSQPQHF.

This clonotype was detected a few times. The chain employs TRBV29-1 and TRBJ1-1; possible D gene TRBD1, 5 bases. V lost 8 bases and J lost 3, with 16 bases in between. This CDR3 has 13 residues. Germline CDR1 SQVTM, CDR2 ANQGSEA. The CDR3 nucleotides are TGCAGCACGTGGGGGTCCGGAGACACTGAAGCTTTCTTT. Translation gives CSTWGSGDTEAFF.

This clonotype appeared a single time. This may arise from a read error, as a much more abundant clone is one base away. The rearrangement joins TRBV27 to TRBJ2-1, with D maybe TRBD2 (5 bases). The CDR3 consists of 16 residues. Germline lookup yields CDR1 MNHEY and CDR2 SMNVEV (reference sequence). With 6 bases removed from V and 4 bases from J, the gap between germline ends came to 19 bases. CDR3 nucleotides: TGTGCCAGCAGCGCGAGGGCCACCTCCTGTTACAATGAGCAGTTCTTC. Its translation is CASSARATSCYNEQFF.

Ten or more counts support this clonotype. V gene TRBV2 combines with J gene TRBJ2-7; 7 bases are shared with TRBD1. CDR1 and CDR2 (germline): SNHLY, FYNNEI. The trim removed 7 bases at V and 6 bases at J, leaving 15 bases unmatched. The CDR3 has 15 residues. CDR3 nucleotides: TGTGCCAGCACCGTGGACAGGCGCCCTAGCCCCGAGCAGTACTTC. Protein: CASTVDRRPSPEQYF.

The chain has TRBV28 and TRBJ1-4, with 7 bases lining up with TRBD1. The CDR3 is made up of 17 amino acids. Germline assignment: CDR1 MDHEN and CDR2 SYDVKM. The V gene end was trimmed by 1 base and the J gene end by 2 bases; junction bases not matched to a gene: 7. This CDR3 reads CASSLSFPTGTNEKLFF. In DNA, the CDR3 is TGTGCCAGCAGTTTATCTTTTCCGACAGGGACTAATGAAAAACTGTTTTTT.

This clonotype has ten or more counts. This chain connects TRBV19 to TRBJ1-1; no clear D gene. Per the germline V gene, CDR1 is LNHDA and CDR2 is SQIVND (reference sequence). With 4 bases removed from V and 3 bases from J, the gap between germline ends came to 15 bases. There are 15 residues in the CDR3. CDR3 loop: CASSTRTVGDTEAFF. CDR3 sequence (DNA): TGTGCCAGTAGTACCCGCACGGTTGGGGACACTGAAGCTTTCTTT.

This chain links TRBV4-1 with TRBJ1-6; 9 bases are shared with TRBD1. Germline V gene data show CDR1 as MGHRA and CDR2 as YSYEKL. CDR3 length equals 15 residues. The V segment lost 4 bases and the J segment 10 bases; nucleotides outside the gene matches: 8. CDR3: CASSLRTGENSPLHF. The CDR3 region has the DNA TGCGCCAGCAGCCTCCGGACAGGGGAAAACTCACCCCTCCACTTT.

The chain has TRBV7-2 and TRBJ1-4; the match to TRBD1 covers 7 bases. Germline-derived CDR1 and CDR2 are SGHTA and FQGNSA. With V trimmed by 6 bases and J by 5 bases, 3 bases remained unmatched. This CDR3 has 13 residues. The CDR3 bases are TGTGCCAGCAGTACAGGGGCGAATGAAAAACTGTTTTTT. It translates to CASSTGANEKLFF.

The rearrangement links TRBV7-2 to TRBJ2-1; TRBD2 matches 15 bases. Germline V lookup: CDR1 SGHTA, CDR2 FQGNSA. V dropped 2 bases and J dropped 8; count of bases not matched to a gene: 4. The length of the CDR3 is 16 residues. The DNA for the CDR3 is TGTGCCAGCAGCTTATTAGGACTAGCGGGAGGGGATGAGCAGTTCTTC. Its protein is CASSLLGLAGGDEQFF.

This clonotype was seen many times. The gene calls are TRBV7-9 and TRBJ2-6, with TRBD1 as a possible D gene (6 bases). This CDR3 has 18 amino acids. CDR1 is SEHNR, CDR2 FQNEAQ, per germline (reference sequence). V lost 4 bases, J lost 0 bases, and 16 bases lay in between. CDR3 nucleotides: TGTGCCAGCAGCTCGCAGGGGTCCCGGGGCTCTGGGGCCAACGTCCTGACTTTC. Protein: CASSSQGSRGSGANVLTF.

This clonotype was observed many times. The CDR3 DNA sequence: TGTGCCAGCAGCTCGTACAGGGGGGTTGAGCAGTTCTTC. Translating it yields CASSSYRGVEQFF. The rearrangement uses TRBV7-2 and TRBJ2-1; 8 bases align to TRBD1. Germline V gives CDR1 SGHTA, CDR2 FQGNSA. The CDR3 is 13 amino acids. V gave up 4 bases and J gave up 9 bases; unmatched junction bases: 5.

This clonotype was observed a few times. The gene calls are TRBV4-2 and TRBJ1-1, with unresolved D. The V gene lost 2 bases and the J gene lost 7 bases, with 17 bases spanning the gap. Germline V gives CDR1 LGHNA, CDR2 YNFKEQ. The CDR3 is made up of 15 amino acids. The CDR3 here is CASSQRSDSSFEAFF. CDR3 nucleotide sequence: TGTGCCAGCAGCCAAAGGTCAGACTCTTCATTTGAAGCTTTCTTT.

V and J are TRBV29-1 and TRBJ1-1; TRBD1 aligns across 8 bases. Looked up from germline, CDR1 is SQVTM and CDR2 is ANQGSEA. There are 13 residues in the CDR3. Trimming took 7 bases from V and 4 from J; bases not matched to a gene: 8. CDR3 residues: CSADRGYSTEAFF. CDR3 DNA sequence: TGCAGCGCTGACAGGGGTTATAGCACTGAAGCTTTCTTT.

The chain has TRBV19 and TRBJ2-5, with 11 bases aligning to TRBD2. Germline CDR1 is LNHDA and CDR2 is SQIVND (reference sequence). The CDR3 loop spans 14 amino acids. V trimming: 1 base; J trimming: 11 bases; junction bases outside the gene matches: 6. The CDR3 spells CASSIGPTSGTQYF. As DNA, the CDR3 is TGTGCCAGTAGTATAGGGCCGACTAGCGGGACTCAGTACTTC.

In its sample, this clonotype was seen a few times. The chain recombines TRBV6-1 with TRBJ2-2; possible D gene TRBD1, 6 bases. This CDR3 comprises 14 residues. Per the germline V gene, CDR1 is MNHNS and CDR2 is SASEGT. Trimming took 8 bases from V and 1 from J, leaving 11 bases between them. CDR3 amino acids: CASVPGQNTGELFF. In DNA, the CDR3 is TGTGCCAGCGTACCGGGACAGAACACCGGGGAGCTGTTTTTT.

The chain combines TRBV7-2 with TRBJ2-7; D unresolved. In germline, CDR1 is SGHTA, CDR2 FQGNSA. This CDR3 region has 15 residues. Trimming cost V 1 base and J 3 bases, with 13 bases left between them. CDR3 nucleotide sequence: TGTGCCAGCAGCTTAGAAGGCCAGTTGAACTACGAGCAGTACTTC. Translated, it gives CASSLEGQLNYEQYF.

This clonotype was detected ten times or more. This chain connects TRBV11-1 to TRBJ2-7, with TRBD1 matching over 8 bases. Trimming cost V 4 bases and J 0 bases; bases outside gene matches: 5. The CDR3 extends over 15 amino acids. Per the germline V gene, CDR1 is SGHAT and CDR2 is FQDESV (reference sequence). In DNA, the CDR3 is TGTGCCAGCAGCTCCCGAACAGGGGGCTCCTACGAGCAGTACTTC. Its translation: CASSSRTGGSYEQYF.

V is TRBV4-3 and J is TRBJ2-1; the D is unclear. Germline V gives CDR1 LGHNA, CDR2 YSLEER. The CDR3 covers 13 residues. V shed 0 bases and J shed 6 bases, with 6 bases lying between them. The CDR3, as DNA: TGCGCCAGCAGCCAAGAAACGGCCAATGAGCAGTTCTTC. Encoded protein: CASSQETANEQFF.

V and J are TRBV20-1 and TRBJ1-2; perhaps TRBD1 as D (5 bases). Germline V gene data show CDR1 as DFQATT and CDR2 as SNEGSKA (reference sequence). CDR3 size: 15 residues. V was shortened by 2 bases and J by 4 bases, with 17 bases between the two germline ends. The CDR3 sequence is CSARSREGGVYGYTF. CDR3 DNA: TGCAGTGCTAGATCCCGGGAAGGAGGGGTCTATGGCTACACCTTC.

This clonotype was detected ten times or more. This chain joins TRBV20-1 and TRBJ1-5; unclear D gene. Germline-derived CDR1 and CDR2 are DFQATT and SNEGSKA (reference sequence). V shed 5 bases and J shed 1 base, with 12 bases lying between them. The CDR3 covers 14 residues. The CDR3 here is CSAHDFRSNQPQHF. CDR3 bases: TGCAGTGCTCATGACTTCCGGAGCAATCAGCCCCAGCATTTT.

A remark on this clonotype: A much larger clone lies a single base off, so this may be a read error. This chain uses TRBV12-3 or TRBV12-4 with TRBJ2-5, with D unresolved. The V gene lost 11 bases and the J gene lost 5 bases, with 12 bases spanning the gap. The CDR3 consists of 11 residues. This CDR3 is CARSNTETQYF. The CDR3 nucleotides read TGTGCCCGCTCAAATACGGAGACCCAGTACTTC.

This clonotype was detected many times. The V and J genes are TRBV18 and TRBJ2-5, with D tentatively TRBD2 (6 bases). V was clipped by 1 base and J by 5 bases, with 8 bases between them. The CDR3 is 13 amino acids. Germline V gene data show CDR1 as KGHSH and CDR2 as LQKENI. In nucleotides, the CDR3 is TGTGCCAGCTCACCACTACGGGAGGAGACCCAGTACTTC. Residues: CASSPLREETQYF.